This is a list of T cell receptor beta chains from one sample in a study of blood T cell repertoires in COVID-19. This table comes from immunoSEQ multiplex PCR, and its TCRdb copy is limited to in-frame clones, with some not included. The sample lists 90,000 to 150,000 clones, around four fifths seen once, with 9% to 13% in the top ten. The sample consisted of peripheral blood. The receptor set was obtained from a human donor in a cohort sampled during active COVID-19. Both conserved end residues are part of each CDR3. Fields, in order: D gene, J gene, V gene, clone size, CDR3 DNA, CDR3 protein. A D gene is named only where the DNA matches it firmly. Clone sizes are given selectively: once, few, many, or a class where the clone is expanded.

d_call: TRBD1
j_call: TRBJ1-1
v_call: TRBV2
clone_size: NA
cdr3_nt: TGTGCCAGTGGGACAGGGAACACTGAAGCTTTCTTT
cdr3_aa: CASGTGNTEAFF

d_call: NA
j_call: TRBJ2-1
v_call: TRBV11-2
clone_size: NA
cdr3_nt: TGTGCCAGCAGCCCCAGGGGTTTCCTTTACAATGAGCAGTTCTTC
cdr3_aa: CASSPRGFLYNEQFF

d_call: TRBD2
j_call: TRBJ2-1
v_call: TRBV7-6
clone_size: once
cdr3_nt: TGTGCCAGCAGCTTAGTAGGGCTAGCGGGGGGCAATGAGCAGTTCTTC
cdr3_aa: CASSLVGLAGGNEQFF

d_call: TRBD1
j_call: TRBJ1-6
v_call: TRBV5-1
clone_size: NA
cdr3_nt: TGCGCCAGCAGCACGGGACAGTTAAATTCACCCCTCCACTTT
cdr3_aa: CASSTGQLNSPLHF

d_call: TRBD1
j_call: TRBJ1-3
v_call: TRBV7-8
clone_size: NA
cdr3_nt: TGTGCCAGCAGCTTAGGAACAGGGGGCTCTGGAAACACCATATATTTT
cdr3_aa: CASSLGTGGSGNTIYF

d_call: TRBD2
j_call: TRBJ2-2
v_call: TRBV10-3
clone_size: NA
cdr3_nt: TGTGCCATCAGGGGACTAGCAGCGAACACCGGGGAGCTGTTTTTT
cdr3_aa: CAIRGLAANTGELFF

d_call: NA
j_call: TRBJ2-1
v_call: TRBV1
clone_size: NA
cdr3_nt: TGCACCAGCAGCCAAGATAACGGGTTGAATGAGCAGTTCTTC
cdr3_aa: CTSSQDNGLNEQFF

d_call: NA
j_call: TRBJ2-5
v_call: TRBV2
clone_size: NA
cdr3_nt: TGTGCCAGCAGTGAAGTTGATGGTAGGGGTGCAACCCAGTACTTC
cdr3_aa: CASSEVDGRGATQYF

d_call: NA
j_call: TRBJ1-1
v_call: TRBV3-1/TRBV3-2
clone_size: NA
cdr3_nt: TGTGCCAGCAGCTCATGGTCAGCGGGCACTGAAGCTTTCTTT
cdr3_aa: CASSSWSAGTEAFF

d_call: NA
j_call: TRBJ2-7
v_call: TRBV5-4
clone_size: NA
cdr3_nt: TGTGCCAGCAGCTTGGGGGCGGGGTCCTACGAGCAGTACTTC
cdr3_aa: CASSLGAGSYEQYF

d_call: TRBD1
j_call: TRBJ2-5
v_call: TRBV10-3
clone_size: NA
cdr3_nt: TGTGCCATCAGCCGGGACAGGGCAGAGACCCAGTACTTC
cdr3_aa: CAISRDRAETQYF

d_call: NA
j_call: TRBJ1-6
v_call: TRBV12-5
clone_size: few
cdr3_nt: TGTGCTAGTGGATCCACGGGGTCCTATAATTCACCCCTCCACTTT
cdr3_aa: CASGSTGSYNSPLHF

d_call: NA
j_call: TRBJ1-6
v_call: TRBV2
clone_size: NA
cdr3_nt: TGTGCCAGCAGAGCTTCTGGCTCCTATAATTCACCCCTCCACTTT
cdr3_aa: CASRASGSYNSPLHF

d_call: TRBD2
j_call: TRBJ2-1
v_call: TRBV2
clone_size: once
cdr3_nt: TGTGCCAGCAGGGGACTAGCATCCTACAATGAGCAGTTCTTC
cdr3_aa: CASRGLASYNEQFF